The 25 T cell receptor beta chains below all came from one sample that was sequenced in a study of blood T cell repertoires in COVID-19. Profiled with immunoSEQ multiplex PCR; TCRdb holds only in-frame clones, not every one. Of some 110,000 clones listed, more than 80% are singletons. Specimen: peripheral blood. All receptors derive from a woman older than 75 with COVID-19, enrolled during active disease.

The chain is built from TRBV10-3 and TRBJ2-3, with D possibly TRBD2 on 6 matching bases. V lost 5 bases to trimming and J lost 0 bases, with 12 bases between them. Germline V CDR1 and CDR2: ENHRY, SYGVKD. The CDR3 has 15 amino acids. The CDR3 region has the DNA TGTGCCATCAGTCCGGAAAGCGGGAGCACAGATACGCAGTATTTT. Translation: CAISPESGSTDTQYF.

In DNA, the CDR3 is TGTGCCAGCAAGCAGGAACTGAACACTGAAGCTTTCTTT. Amino acid sequence: CASKQELNTEAFF. V gene TRBV6-5 combines with J gene TRBJ1-1; D not resolved. The CDR3 has 13 residues. CDR1 is MNHEY and CDR2 is SVGAGI in the germline V gene. V lost 7 bases and J lost 0, with 9 bases in between.

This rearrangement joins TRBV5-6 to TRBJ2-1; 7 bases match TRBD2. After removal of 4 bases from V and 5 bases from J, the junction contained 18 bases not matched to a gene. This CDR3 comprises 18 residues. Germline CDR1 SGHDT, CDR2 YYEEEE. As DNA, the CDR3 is TGTGCCAGCAGCCGGCATCGAGCGGGAACGGGCAAACACAATGAGCAGTTCTTC. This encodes CASSRHRAGTGKHNEQFF.

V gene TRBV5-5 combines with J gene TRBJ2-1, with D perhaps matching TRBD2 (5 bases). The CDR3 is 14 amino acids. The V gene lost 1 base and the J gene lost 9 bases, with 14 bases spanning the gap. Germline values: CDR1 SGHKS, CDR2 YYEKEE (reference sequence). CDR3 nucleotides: TGTGCCAGCAGCTTGACGGGAACCGTTAGTGAGCAGTTCTTC. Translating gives CASSLTGTVSEQFF.

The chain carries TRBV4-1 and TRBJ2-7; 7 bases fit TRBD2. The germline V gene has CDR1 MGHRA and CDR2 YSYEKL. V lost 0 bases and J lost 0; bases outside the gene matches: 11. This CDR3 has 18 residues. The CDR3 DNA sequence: TGCGCCAGCAGCCAAGATCGCGGGGCGGGAGCCCTCTCCTACGAGCAGTACTTC. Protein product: CASSQDRGAGALSYEQYF.

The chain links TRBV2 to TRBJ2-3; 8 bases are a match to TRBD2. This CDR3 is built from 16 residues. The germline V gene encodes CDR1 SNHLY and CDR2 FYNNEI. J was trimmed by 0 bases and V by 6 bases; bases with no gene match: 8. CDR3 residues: CASSALGLGSTDTQYF. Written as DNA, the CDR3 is TGTGCCAGCAGCGCTTTGGGACTAGGAAGCACAGATACGCAGTATTTT.

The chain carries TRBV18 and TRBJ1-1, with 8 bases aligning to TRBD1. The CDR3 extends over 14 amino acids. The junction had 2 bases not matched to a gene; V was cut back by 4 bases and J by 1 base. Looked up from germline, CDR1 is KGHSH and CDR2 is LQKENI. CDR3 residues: CASSLGQGNTEAFF. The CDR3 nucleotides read TGTGCCAGCTCACTTGGACAGGGGAACACTGAAGCTTTCTTT.

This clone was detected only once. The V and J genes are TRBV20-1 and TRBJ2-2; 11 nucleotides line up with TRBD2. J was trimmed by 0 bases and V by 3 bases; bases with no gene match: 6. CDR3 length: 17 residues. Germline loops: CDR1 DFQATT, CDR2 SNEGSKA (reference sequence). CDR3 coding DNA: TGCAGTGCTAGTAGGCTAGCGGGAGGCCCGAACACCGGGGAGCTGTTTTTT. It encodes CSASRLAGGPNTGELFF.

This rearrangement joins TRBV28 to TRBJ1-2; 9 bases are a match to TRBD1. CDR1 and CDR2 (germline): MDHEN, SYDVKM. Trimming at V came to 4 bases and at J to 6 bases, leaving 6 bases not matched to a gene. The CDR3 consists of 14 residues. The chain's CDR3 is CASSSGTGMDGYTF. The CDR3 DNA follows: TGTGCCAGCAGTTCGGGGACAGGGATGGATGGCTACACCTTC.

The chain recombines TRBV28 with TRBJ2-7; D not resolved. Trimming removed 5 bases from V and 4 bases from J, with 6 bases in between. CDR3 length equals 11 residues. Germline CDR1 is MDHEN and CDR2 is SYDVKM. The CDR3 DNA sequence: TGTGCCAGCAGTCTTTATTACGAGCAGTACTTC. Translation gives CASSLYYEQYF.

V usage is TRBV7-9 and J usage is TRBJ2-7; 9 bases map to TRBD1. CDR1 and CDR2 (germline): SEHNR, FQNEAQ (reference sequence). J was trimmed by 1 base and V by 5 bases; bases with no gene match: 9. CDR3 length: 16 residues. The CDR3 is CASSPLQGATSYEQYF. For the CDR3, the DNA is TGTGCCAGCAGCCCCCTACAGGGGGCCACTTCCTACGAGCAGTACTTC.

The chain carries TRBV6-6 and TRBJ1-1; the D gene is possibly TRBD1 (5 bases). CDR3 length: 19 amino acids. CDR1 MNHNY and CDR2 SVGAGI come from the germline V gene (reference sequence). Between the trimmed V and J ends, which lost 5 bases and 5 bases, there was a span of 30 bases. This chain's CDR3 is CASSQMGGGPKQVGTEAFF. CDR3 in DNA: TGTGCCAGCAGTCAGATGGGGGGGGGACCTAAGCAGGTAGGGACTGAAGCTTTCTTT.

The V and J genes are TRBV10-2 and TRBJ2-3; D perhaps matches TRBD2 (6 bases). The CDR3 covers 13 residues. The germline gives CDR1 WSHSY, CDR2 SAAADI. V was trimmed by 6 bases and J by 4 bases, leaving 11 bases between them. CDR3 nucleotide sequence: TGCGCCAGCAGGGGCGGGATTGCAGATACGCAGTATTTT. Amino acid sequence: CASRGGIADTQYF.

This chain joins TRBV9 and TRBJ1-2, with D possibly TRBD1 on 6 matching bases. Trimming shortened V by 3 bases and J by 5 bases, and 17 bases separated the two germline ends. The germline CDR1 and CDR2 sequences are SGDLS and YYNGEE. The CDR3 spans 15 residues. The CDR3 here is CASSGQGGGRYGYTF. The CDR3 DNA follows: TGTGCCAGCAGCGGGCAGGGAGGGGGAAGGTATGGCTACACCTTC.

CDR3 residues: CASSPPPGLGENEQFF. In DNA, the CDR3 is TGTGCCAGCAGCCCCCCCCCGGGACTAGGTGAGAATGAGCAGTTCTTC. The gene calls are TRBV7-2 and TRBJ2-1; the match to TRBD2 covers 8 bases. The CDR3 is 16 amino acids. Germline-derived CDR1 and CDR2 are SGHTA and FQGNSA. The V and J ends lost 5 bases and 7 bases, in that order; junction bases with no gene match: 13.

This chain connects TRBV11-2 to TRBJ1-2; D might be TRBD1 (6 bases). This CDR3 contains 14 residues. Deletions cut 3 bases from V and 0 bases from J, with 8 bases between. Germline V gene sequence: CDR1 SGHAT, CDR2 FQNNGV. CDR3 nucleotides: TGTGCCAGCAGCTTGGACAGAACTAACTATGGCTACACCTTC. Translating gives CASSLDRTNYGYTF.

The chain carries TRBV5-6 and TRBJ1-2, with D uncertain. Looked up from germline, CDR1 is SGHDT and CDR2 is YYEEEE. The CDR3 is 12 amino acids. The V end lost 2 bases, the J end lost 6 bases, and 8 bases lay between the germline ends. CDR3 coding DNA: TGTGCCAGCAGCTTTTTCGGGGATGGCTACACCTTC. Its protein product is CASSFFGDGYTF.

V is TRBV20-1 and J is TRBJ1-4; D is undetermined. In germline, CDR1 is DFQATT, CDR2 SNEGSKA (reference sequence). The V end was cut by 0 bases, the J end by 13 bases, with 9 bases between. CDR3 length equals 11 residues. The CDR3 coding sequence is TGCAGTGCTAGAGAGGCCCCAGGACTGTTTTTT. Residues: CSAREAPGLFF.

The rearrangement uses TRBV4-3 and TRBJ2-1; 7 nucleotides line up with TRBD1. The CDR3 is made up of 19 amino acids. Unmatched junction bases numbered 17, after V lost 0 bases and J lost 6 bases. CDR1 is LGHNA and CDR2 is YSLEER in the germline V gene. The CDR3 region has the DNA TGCGCCAGCAGCCAAGAGTACGGAGGCGGGCGAGGGGGCGGCAATGAGCAGTTCTTC. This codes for CASSQEYGGGRGGGNEQFF.

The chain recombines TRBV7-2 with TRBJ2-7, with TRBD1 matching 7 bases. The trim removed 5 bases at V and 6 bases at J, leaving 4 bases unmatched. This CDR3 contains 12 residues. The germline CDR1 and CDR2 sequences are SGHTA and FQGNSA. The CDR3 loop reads CASSHDRVEQYF. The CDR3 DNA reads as TGTGCCAGCAGCCACGACAGGGTCGAGCAGTACTTC.

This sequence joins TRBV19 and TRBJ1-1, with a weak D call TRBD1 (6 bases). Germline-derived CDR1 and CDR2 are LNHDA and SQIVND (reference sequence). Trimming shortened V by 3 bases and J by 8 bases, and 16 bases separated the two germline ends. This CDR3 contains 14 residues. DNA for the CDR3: TGTGCCAGTAGTATTGGGGGGGCCCAAGGGGAAGCTTTCTTT. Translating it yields CASSIGGAQGEAFF.

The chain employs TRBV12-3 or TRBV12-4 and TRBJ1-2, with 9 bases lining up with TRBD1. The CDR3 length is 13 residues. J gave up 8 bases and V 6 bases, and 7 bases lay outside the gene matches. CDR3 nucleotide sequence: TGTGCCAGCAGCCCGGGACAGGGTCGGGGCTACACCTTC. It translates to CASSPGQGRGYTF.

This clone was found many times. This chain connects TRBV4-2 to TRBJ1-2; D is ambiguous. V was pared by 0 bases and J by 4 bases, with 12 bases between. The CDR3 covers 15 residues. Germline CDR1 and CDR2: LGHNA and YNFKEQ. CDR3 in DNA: TGTGCCAGCAGCCAAGAAAAAATCTCCTCCTATGGCTACACCTTC. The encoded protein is CASSQEKISSYGYTF.

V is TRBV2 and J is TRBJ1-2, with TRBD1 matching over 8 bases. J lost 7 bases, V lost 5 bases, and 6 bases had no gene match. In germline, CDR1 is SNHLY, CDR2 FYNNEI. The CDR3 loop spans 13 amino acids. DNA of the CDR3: TGTGCCAGCAGTTCGGACAGGGAAAGTGGCTACACCTTC. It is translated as CASSSDRESGYTF.

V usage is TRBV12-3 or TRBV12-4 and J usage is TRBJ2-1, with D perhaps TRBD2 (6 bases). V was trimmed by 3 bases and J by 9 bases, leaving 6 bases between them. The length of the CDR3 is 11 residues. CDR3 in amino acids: CASSLRGEQFF. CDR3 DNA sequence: TGTGCCAGCAGTTTGCGGGGTGAGCAGTTCTTC.